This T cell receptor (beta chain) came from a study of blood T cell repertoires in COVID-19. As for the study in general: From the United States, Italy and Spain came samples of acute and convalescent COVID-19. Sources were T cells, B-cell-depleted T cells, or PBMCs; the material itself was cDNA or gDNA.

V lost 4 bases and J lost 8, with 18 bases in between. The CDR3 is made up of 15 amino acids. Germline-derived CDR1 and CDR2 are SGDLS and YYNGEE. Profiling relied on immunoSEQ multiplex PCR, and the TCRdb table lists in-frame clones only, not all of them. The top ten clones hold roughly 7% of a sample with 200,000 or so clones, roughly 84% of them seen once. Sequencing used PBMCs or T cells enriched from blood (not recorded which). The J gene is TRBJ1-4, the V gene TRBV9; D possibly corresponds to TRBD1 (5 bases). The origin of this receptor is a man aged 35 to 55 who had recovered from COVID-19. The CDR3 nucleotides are TGTGCCAGCAGCCCAACCGGGGGGAATCGAGAAAAACTGTTTTTT. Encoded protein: CASSPTGGNREKLFF.